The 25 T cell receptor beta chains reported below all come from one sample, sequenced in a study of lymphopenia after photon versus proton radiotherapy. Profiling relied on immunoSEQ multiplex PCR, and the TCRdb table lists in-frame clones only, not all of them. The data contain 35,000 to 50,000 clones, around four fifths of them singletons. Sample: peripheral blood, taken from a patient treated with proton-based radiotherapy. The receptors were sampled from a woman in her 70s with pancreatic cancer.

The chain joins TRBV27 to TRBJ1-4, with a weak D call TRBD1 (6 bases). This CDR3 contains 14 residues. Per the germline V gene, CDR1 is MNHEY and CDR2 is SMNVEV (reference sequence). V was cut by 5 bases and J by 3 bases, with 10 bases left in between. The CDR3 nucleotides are TGTGCCAGCAGTGATACAGGGTCTAATGAAAAACTGTTTTTT. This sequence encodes CASSDTGSNEKLFF.

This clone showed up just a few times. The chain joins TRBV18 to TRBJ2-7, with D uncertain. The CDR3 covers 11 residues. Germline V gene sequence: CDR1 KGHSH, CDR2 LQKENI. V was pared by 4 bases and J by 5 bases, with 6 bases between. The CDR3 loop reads CASSLLNEQYF. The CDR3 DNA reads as TGTGCCAGCTCACTCCTGAACGAGCAGTACTTC.

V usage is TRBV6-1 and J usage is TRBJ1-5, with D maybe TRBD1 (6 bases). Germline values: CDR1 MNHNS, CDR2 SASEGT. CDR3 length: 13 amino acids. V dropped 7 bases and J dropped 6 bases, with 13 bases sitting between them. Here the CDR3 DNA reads TGTGCCAGCAATCAGGGGCAGGGTCAGCCCCAGCATTTT. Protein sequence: CASNQGQGQPQHF.

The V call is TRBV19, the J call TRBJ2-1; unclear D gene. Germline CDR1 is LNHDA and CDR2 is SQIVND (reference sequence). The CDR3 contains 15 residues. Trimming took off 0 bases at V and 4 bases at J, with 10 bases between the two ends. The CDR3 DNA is TGTGCCAGTAGTATAGATCGTTCCGAGTACAATGAGCAGTTCTTC. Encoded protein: CASSIDRSEYNEQFF.

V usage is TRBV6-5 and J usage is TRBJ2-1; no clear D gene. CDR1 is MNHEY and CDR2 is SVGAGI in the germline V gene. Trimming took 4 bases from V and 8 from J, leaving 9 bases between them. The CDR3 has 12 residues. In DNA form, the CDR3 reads TGTGCCAGCAGTTCCACGACGGATGAGCAGTTCTTC. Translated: CASSSTTDEQFF.

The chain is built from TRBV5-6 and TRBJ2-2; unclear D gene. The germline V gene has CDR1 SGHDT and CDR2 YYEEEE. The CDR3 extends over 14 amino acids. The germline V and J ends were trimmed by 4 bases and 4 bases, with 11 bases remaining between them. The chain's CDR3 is CASSNGRTTGELFF. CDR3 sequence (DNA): TGTGCCAGCAGCAATGGGCGAACCACCGGGGAGCTGTTTTTT.

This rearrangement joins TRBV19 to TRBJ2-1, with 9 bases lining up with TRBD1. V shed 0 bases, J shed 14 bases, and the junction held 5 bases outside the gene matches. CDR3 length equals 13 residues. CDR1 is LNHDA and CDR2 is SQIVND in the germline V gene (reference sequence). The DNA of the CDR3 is TGTGCCAGTAGTATAGACGGGACAGGGAAGGAGTTCTTC. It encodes CASSIDGTGKEFF.

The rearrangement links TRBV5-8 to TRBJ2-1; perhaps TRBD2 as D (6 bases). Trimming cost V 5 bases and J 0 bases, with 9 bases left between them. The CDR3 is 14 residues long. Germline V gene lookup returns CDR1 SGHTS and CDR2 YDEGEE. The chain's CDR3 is CASRGRFSYNEQFF. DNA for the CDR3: TGTGCCAGCAGAGGGAGGTTCTCCTACAATGAGCAGTTCTTC.

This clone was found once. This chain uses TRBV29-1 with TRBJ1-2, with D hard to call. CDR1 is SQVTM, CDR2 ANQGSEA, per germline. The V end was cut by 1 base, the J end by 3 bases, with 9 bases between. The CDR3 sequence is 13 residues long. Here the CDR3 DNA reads TGCAGCGTTGAAGTCGCGGGTGACTATGGCTACACCTTC. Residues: CSVEVAGDYGYTF. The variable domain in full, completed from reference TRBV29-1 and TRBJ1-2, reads SAVISQKPSRDICQRGTSLTIQCQVDSQVTMMFWYRQQPGQSLTLIATANQGSEATYESGFVIDKFPISRPNLTFSTLTVSNMSPEDSSIYLCSVEVAGDYGYTFGSGTRLTVV.

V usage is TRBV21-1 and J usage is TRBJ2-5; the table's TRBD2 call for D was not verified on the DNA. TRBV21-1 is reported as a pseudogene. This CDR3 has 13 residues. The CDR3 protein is CASSKAGGKTQYF. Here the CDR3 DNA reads TGTGCCAGCAGCAAAGCGGGAGGAAAGACCCAGTACTTC.

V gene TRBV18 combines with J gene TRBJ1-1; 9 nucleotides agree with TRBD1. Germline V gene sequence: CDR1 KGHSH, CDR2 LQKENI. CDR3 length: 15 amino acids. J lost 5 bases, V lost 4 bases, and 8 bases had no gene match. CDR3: CASSRGQGRETEAFF. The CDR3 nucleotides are TGTGCCAGCTCACGGGGACAGGGCAGGGAGACTGAAGCTTTCTTT.

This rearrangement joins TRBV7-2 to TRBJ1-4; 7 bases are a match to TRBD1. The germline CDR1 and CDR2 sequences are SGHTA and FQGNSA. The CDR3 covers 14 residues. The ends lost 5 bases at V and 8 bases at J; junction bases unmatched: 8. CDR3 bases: TGTGCCAGCAGCCAACGACAGGGTAGCGAAAAACTGTTTTTT. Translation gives CASSQRQGSEKLFF.

For the CDR3, the DNA is TGTGCCAGCAGCGCAGGGGGAAGAGATACGCAGTATTTT. It is translated as CASSAGGRDTQYF. V usage is TRBV28 and J usage is TRBJ2-3, with 7 bases aligning to TRBD1. The germline V gene encodes CDR1 MDHEN and CDR2 SYDVKM. CDR3 length: 13 residues. V lost 6 bases, J lost 5 bases, and 5 bases stayed unmatched.

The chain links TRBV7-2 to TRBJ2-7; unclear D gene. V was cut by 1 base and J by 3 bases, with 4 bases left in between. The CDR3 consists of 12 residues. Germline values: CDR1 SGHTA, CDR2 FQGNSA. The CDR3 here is CASSLEFYEQYF. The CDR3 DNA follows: TGTGCCAGCAGCTTAGAGTTCTACGAGCAGTACTTC.

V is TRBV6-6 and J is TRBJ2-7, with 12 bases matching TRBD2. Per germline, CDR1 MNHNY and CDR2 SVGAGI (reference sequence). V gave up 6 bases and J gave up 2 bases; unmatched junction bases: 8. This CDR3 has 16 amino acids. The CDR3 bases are TGTGCCAGCAGCCCCGGGACTAGCGGGCGTACCTACGAGCAGTACTTC. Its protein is CASSPGTSGRTYEQYF.

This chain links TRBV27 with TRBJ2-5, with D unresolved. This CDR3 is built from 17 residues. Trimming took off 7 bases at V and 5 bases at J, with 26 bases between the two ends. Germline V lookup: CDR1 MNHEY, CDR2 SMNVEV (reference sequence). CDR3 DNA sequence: TGTGCCAGCATGGAAGTATTTGGATCCCTAATGGGGGAGACCCAGTACTTC. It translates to CASMEVFGSLMGETQYF.

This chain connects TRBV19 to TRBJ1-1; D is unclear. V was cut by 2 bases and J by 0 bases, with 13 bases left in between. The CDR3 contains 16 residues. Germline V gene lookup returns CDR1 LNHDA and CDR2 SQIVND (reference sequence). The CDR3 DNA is TGTGCCAGTAGTATATCGTCTCGCAGCATGAACACTGAAGCTTTCTTT. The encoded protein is CASSISSRSMNTEAFF.

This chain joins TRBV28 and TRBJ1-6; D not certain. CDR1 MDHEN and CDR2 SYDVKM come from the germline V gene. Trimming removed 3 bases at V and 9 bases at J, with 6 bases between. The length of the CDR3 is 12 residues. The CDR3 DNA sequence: TGTGCCAGCAGTTTTCTAGTTTCACCCCTCCACTTT. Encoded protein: CASSFLVSPLHF.

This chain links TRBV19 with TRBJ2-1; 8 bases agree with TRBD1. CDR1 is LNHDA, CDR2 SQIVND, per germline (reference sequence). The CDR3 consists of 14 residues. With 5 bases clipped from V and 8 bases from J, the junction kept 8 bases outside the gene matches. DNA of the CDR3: TGTGCCAGTAGTCCAGGTTGGACAGGGCATGAGCAGTTCTTC. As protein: CASSPGWTGHEQFF.

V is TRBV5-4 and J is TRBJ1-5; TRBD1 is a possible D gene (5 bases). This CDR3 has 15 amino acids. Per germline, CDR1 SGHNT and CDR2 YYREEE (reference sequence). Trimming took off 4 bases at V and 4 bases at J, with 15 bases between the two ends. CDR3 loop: CASSPDPDSNQPQHF. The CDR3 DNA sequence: TGTGCCAGCAGCCCCGATCCCGACAGTAATCAGCCCCAGCATTTT.

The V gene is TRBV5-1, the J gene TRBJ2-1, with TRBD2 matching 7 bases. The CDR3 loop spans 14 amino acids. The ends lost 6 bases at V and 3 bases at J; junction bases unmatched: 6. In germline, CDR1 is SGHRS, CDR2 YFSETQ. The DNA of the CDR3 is TGCGCCAGCACCCTTTCGGGGGGCTACAATGAGCAGTTCTTC. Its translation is CASTLSGGYNEQFF. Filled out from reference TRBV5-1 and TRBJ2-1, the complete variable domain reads KAGVTQTPRYLIKTRGQQVTLSCSPISGHRSVSWYQQTPGQGLQFLFEYFSETQRNKGNFPGRFSGRQFSNSRSEMNVSTLELGDSALYLCASTLSGGYNEQFFGPGTRLTVL.

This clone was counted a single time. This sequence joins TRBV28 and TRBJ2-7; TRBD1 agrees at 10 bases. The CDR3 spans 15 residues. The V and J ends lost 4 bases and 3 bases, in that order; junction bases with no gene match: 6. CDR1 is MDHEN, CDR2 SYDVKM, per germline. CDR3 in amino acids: CASSSPTGGFYEQYF. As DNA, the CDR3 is TGTGCCAGCAGTTCCCCGACAGGGGGCTTCTACGAGCAGTACTTC.

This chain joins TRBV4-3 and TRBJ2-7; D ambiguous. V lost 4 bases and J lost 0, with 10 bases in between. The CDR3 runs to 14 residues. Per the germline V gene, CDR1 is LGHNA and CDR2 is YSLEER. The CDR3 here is CASSPDRSSYEQYF. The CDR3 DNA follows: TGCGCCAGCAGCCCCGACCGGAGCTCCTACGAGCAGTACTTC.

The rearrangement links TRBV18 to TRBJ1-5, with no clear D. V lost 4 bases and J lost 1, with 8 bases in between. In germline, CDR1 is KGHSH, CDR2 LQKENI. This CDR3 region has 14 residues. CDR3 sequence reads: CASSLADSNQPQHF. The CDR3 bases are TGTGCCAGCTCACTCGCGGACAGCAATCAGCCCCAGCATTTT.

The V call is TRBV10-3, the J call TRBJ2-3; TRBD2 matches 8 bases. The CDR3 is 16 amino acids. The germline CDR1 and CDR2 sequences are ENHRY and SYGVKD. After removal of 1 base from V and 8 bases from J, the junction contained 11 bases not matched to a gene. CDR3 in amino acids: CAISEYGRDSQTTQYF. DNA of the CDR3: TGTGCCATCAGTGAGTACGGGAGGGATTCACAGACTACGCAGTATTTT.